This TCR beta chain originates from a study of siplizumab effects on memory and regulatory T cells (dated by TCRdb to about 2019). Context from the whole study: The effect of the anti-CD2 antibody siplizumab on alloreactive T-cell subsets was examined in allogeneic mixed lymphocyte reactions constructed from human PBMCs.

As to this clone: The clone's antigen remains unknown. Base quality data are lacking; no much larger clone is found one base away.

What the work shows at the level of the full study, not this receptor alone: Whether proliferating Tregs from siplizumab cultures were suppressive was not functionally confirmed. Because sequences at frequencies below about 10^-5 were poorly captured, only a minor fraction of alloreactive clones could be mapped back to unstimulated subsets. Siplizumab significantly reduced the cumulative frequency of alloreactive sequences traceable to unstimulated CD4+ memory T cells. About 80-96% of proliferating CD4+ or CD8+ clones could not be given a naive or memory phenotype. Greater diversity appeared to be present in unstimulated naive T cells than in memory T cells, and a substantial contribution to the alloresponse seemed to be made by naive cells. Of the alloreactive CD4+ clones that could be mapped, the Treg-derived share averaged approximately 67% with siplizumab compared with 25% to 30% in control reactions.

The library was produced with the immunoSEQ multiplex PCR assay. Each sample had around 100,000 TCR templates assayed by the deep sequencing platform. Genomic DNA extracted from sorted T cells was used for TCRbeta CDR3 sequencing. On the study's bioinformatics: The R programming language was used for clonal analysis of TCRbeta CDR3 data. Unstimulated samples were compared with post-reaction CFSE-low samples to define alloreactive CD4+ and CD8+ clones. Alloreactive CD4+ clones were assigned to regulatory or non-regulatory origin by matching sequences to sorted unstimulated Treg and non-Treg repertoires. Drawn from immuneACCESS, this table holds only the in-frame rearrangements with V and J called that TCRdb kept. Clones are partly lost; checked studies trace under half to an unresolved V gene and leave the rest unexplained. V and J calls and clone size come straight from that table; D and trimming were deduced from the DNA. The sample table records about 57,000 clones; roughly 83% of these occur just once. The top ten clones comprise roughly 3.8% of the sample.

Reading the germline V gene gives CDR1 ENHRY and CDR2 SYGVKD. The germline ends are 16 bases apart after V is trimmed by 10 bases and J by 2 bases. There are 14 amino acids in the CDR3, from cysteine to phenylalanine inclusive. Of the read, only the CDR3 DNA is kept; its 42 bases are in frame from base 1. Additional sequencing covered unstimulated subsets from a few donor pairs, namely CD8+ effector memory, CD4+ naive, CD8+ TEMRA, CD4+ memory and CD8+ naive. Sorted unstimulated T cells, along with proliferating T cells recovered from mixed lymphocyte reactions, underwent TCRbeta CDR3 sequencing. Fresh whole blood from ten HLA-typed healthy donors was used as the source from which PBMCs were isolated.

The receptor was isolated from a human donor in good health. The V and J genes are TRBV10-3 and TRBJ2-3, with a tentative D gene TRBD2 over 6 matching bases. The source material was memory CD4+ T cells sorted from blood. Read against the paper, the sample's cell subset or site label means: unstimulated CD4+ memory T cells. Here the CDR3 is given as CANAARDSTDTQYF. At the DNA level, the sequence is TGTGCCAACGCCGCCCGGGACTCCACAGATACGCAGTATTTT.